The 28 T cell receptor beta chains listed next were all sequenced from one sample in a study of blood T cell repertoires in COVID-19. Repertoires were generated with immunoSEQ multiplex PCR, while TCRdb's copy carries only in-frame clones and drops some. The table has roughly 500,000 clones, about 85% seen once. Sequenced sample: PBMCs or T cells enriched from blood (not recorded which). The receptor set was obtained from a woman aged 60 to 75 who had recovered from COVID-19.

This rearrangement joins TRBV29-1 to TRBJ1-4; the D gene is possibly TRBD1 (5 bases). CDR1 is SQVTM, CDR2 ANQGSEA, per germline. CDR3 size: 15 residues. Between the trimmed V and J ends, which lost 4 bases and 8 bases, there was a span of 20 bases. Here the CDR3 reads CSVAVPAFKGEKLFF. The CDR3 DNA is TGCAGCGTTGCCGTACCGGCCTTCAAGGGGGAAAAACTGTTTTTT.

J is TRBJ2-1 and V is TRBV24-1; no definite D call. The germline gives CDR1 KGHDR, CDR2 SFDVKD. The CDR3 length is 11 residues. Trimming shortened V by 5 bases and J by 7 bases, and 5 bases separated the two germline ends. The CDR3 DNA is TGTGCCACCAGTGCCGGGAATGAGCAGTTCTTC. Protein sequence: CATSAGNEQFF.

The V and J genes are TRBV10-3 and TRBJ2-1; TRBD2 agrees at 15 bases. Germline trimming cut 6 bases from V and 0 bases from J; bases unmatched to any gene: 9. The CDR3 loop spans 19 amino acids. Germline lookup yields CDR1 ENHRY and CDR2 SYGVKD. As DNA, the CDR3 is TGTGCCATCAGCCCGGGACTAGCGGGGGGCAGGGTCTCCTACAATGAGCAGTTCTTC. Encoded protein: CAISPGLAGGRVSYNEQFF.

Regarding this clone: At the DNA level, this CDR3 is encoded by other sequences in the same sample as well. The chain carries TRBV2 and TRBJ1-2; 10 positions agree with TRBD1. Germline-derived CDR1 and CDR2 are SNHLY and FYNNEI. V gave up 8 bases and J gave up 4 bases; unmatched junction bases: 1. The length of the CDR3 is 12 residues. CDR3 DNA: TGTGCCAGCCGGGACAGGGGCTATGGCTACACCTTC. This sequence encodes CASRDRGYGYTF.

The V call is TRBV27, the J call TRBJ1-6; 8 nucleotides align to TRBD1. The CDR3 extends over 16 amino acids. V shed 3 bases and J 6 bases; nucleotides not matched to a gene: 7. Looked up from germline, CDR1 is MNHEY and CDR2 is SMNVEV (reference sequence). The CDR3 coding sequence is TGTGCCAGCAGTTTCCTCATGGGACAGGTTAATTCACCCCTCCACTTT. This codes for CASSFLMGQVNSPLHF.

The chain has TRBV27 and TRBJ1-4; tentatively, D is TRBD1 (5 bases). CDR1 and CDR2 from the germline V gene are MNHEY and SMNVEV (reference sequence). Trimming shortened V by 6 bases and J by 4 bases, and 9 bases separated the two germline ends. This CDR3 is built from 13 residues. CDR3 nucleotides: TGTGCCAGCAGCTCTCAGGGTAATGAAAAACTGTTTTTT. Translated, it gives CASSSQGNEKLFF.

The V call is TRBV10-3, the J call TRBJ2-7; 8 bases are a match to TRBD1. Germline trimming cut 4 bases from V and 6 bases from J; bases unmatched to any gene: 14. The CDR3 is 16 residues long. The germline CDR1 and CDR2 sequences are ENHRY and SYGVKD. The CDR3 is CAISAFGTGSVGEQYF. In nucleotides, the CDR3 is TGTGCCATCAGTGCCTTCGGGACAGGCAGTGTTGGCGAGCAGTACTTC.

The chain has TRBV28 and TRBJ1-4; possible D gene TRBD1, 6 bases. The length of the CDR3 is 14 residues. Per the germline V gene, CDR1 is MDHEN and CDR2 is SYDVKM. Trimming stripped 6 bases from V and 8 bases from J, with 16 bases between. The DNA for the CDR3 is TGTGCCAGCAGCCTCCAGGGGAGGGAAGAAAAACTGTTTTTT. It is translated as CASSLQGREEKLFF.

V is TRBV30 and J is TRBJ2-7; D perhaps matches TRBD2 (5 bases). The germline V gene encodes CDR1 GTSNPN and CDR2 SVGIG (reference sequence). Between the trimmed V and J ends, which lost 2 bases and 0 bases, there was a span of 14 bases. The length of the CDR3 is 15 residues. CDR3 sequence reads: CAWSWFEGSSYEQYF. For the CDR3, the DNA is TGTGCCTGGAGTTGGTTTGAGGGAAGCTCCTACGAGCAGTACTTC.

This clone is a singleton in its sample. This chain connects TRBV7-2 to TRBJ2-1; 7 nucleotides agree with TRBD2. CDR3 length: 16 amino acids. Germline V gives CDR1 SGHTA, CDR2 FQGNSA. V trimming: 3 bases; J trimming: 1 base; junction bases outside the gene matches: 6. CDR3 residues: CASSLGGLGSYNEQFF. The CDR3 DNA reads as TGTGCCAGCAGCTTGGGGGGGTTGGGGTCCTACAATGAGCAGTTCTTC.

The V gene is TRBV11-2, the J gene TRBJ1-2; D is undetermined. Germline V gene lookup returns CDR1 SGHAT and CDR2 FQNNGV. The CDR3 is 13 residues long. V gave up 1 base and J gave up 6 bases, with 9 bases separating them. CDR3 amino acids: CASSLVYGDGYTF. The CDR3 bases are TGTGCCAGCAGCTTAGTGTACGGGGATGGCTACACCTTC.

This clone was recorded only once. The V call is TRBV18, the J call TRBJ2-3; tentative D call: TRBD2 (5 bases). V was shortened by 0 bases and J by 5 bases, with 18 bases between the two germline ends. Germline V CDR1 and CDR2: KGHSH, LQKENI. The CDR3 is made up of 17 amino acids. The CDR3 sequence: CASSPPTPGLGKDTQYF. CDR3 nucleotide sequence: TGTGCCAGCTCACCACCGACCCCGGGATTGGGGAAAGATACGCAGTATTTT. Full variable domain (remainder filled in from reference TRBV18 and TRBJ2-3): NAGVMQNPRHLVRRRGQEARLRCSPMKGHSHVYWYRQLPEEGLKFMVYLQKENIIDESGMPKERFSAEFPKEGPSILRIQQVVRGDSAAYFCASSPPTPGLGKDTQYFGPGTRLTVL.

The chain links TRBV5-5 to TRBJ2-7; TRBD1 matches at 9 bases. The CDR3 is made up of 13 amino acids. The V gene end was trimmed by 4 bases and the J gene end by 6 bases; junction bases not matched to a gene: 5. Looked up from germline, CDR1 is SGHKS and CDR2 is YYEKEE (reference sequence). Here the CDR3 DNA reads TGTGCCAGCAGCAGGGACAGGGACCGCGAGCAGTACGTC. Translating gives CASSRDRDREQYV.

The rearrangement joins TRBV9 to TRBJ2-1, with 10 positions matching TRBD2. V shed 6 bases, J shed 4 bases, and the junction held 4 bases outside the gene matches. Germline CDR1 is SGDLS and CDR2 is YYNGEE. The CDR3 is made up of 14 amino acids. The CDR3 is CASNPSGGYNEQFF. CDR3 bases: TGTGCCAGCAACCCTAGCGGGGGTTACAATGAGCAGTTCTTC.

The chain links TRBV7-9 to TRBJ1-5, with unresolved D. The CDR3 is made up of 12 amino acids. The ends were cut back, 5 bases at V and 9 bases at J, with 11 bases in the middle. Germline V lookup: CDR1 SEHNR, CDR2 FQNEAQ (reference sequence). The CDR3 region is CASSRVSGPQHF. CDR3 DNA: TGTGCCAGCAGCAGGGTCTCAGGGCCCCAGCATTTT.

This chain uses TRBV5-1 with TRBJ2-3, with a possible D match to TRBD2 (5 bases). The CDR3 consists of 15 residues. Per the germline V gene, CDR1 is SGHRS and CDR2 is YFSETQ. Deletions cut 0 bases from V and 3 bases from J, with 11 bases between. CDR3 bases: TGCGCCAGCAGCTTGGGAGTAGCGCGGACAGATACGCAGTATTTT. It yields the protein CASSLGVARTDTQYF.

In this sample, this clone turned up once. CDR3 nucleotides: TGTGCCAGCAGCGGACAGGGACTCGACTACGAGCAGTACTTC. It encodes CASSGQGLDYEQYF. This chain joins TRBV2 and TRBJ2-7; TRBD1 matches 8 bases. This CDR3 is built from 14 residues. Germline V CDR1 and CDR2: SNHLY, FYNNEI. V gave up 6 bases and J gave up 3 bases; unmatched junction bases: 7.

This chain links TRBV12-5 with TRBJ2-2; maybe TRBD1 (6 bases). Germline CDR1 LGHNT, CDR2 FRNRAP. This CDR3 is built from 13 residues. V was shortened by 5 bases and J by 3 bases, with 7 bases between the two germline ends. CDR3 DNA: TGTGCTAGTGGTGACAGGTACACCGGGGAGCTGTTTTTT. It is translated as CASGDRYTGELFF.

This chain links TRBV15 with TRBJ2-7, with TRBD1 matching over 7 bases. The CDR3 loop spans 15 amino acids. Trimming removed 3 bases from V and 2 bases from J; junction bases left unmatched: 7. Germline V CDR1 and CDR2: LNHNV, YYDKDF (reference sequence). Here the CDR3 DNA reads TGTGCCACCAGCAGTAACAGGGGAACCGCCTACGAGCAGTACTTC. It specifies CATSSNRGTAYEQYF.

CDR3 sequence: CASSAPGHGSYEQYF. The CDR3, as DNA: TGTGCCAGCAGCGCACCGGGACACGGCTCCTACGAGCAGTACTTC. The rearrangement joins TRBV5-6 to TRBJ2-7, with D perhaps TRBD1 (6 bases). Germline CDR1 and CDR2: SGHDT and YYEEEE. The CDR3 extends over 15 amino acids. Trimming took off 4 bases at V and 0 bases at J, with 14 bases between the two ends.

This clone turned up a few times. The CDR3 loop reads CASSPHSSYEQYF. CDR3 bases: TGTGCCAGCAGCCCCCATAGCTCCTACGAGCAGTACTTC. The genes are TRBV5-4 and TRBJ2-7; D gene unclear. The germline CDR1 and CDR2 sequences are SGHNT and YYREEE (reference sequence). Trimming cost V 4 bases and J 0 bases, with 8 bases left between them. The CDR3 has 13 residues.

The J gene is TRBJ2-7, the V gene TRBV7-6; TRBD2 matches 7 bases. The CDR3 has 13 residues. After removal of 3 bases from V and 7 bases from J, the junction contained 6 bases not matched to a gene. Germline-derived CDR1 and CDR2 are SGHVS and FNYEAQ. The CDR3 DNA reads as TGTGCCAGCAGCTTGGGACTATTCGGTGAGCAGTACTTC. It is translated as CASSLGLFGEQYF.

This clone was seen only once. The V and J genes are TRBV15 and TRBJ2-7; a possible D gene is TRBD2 (6 bases). CDR3 size: 15 residues. From germline, CDR1 is LNHNV and CDR2 YYDKDF (reference sequence). V gave up 0 bases and J gave up 4 bases, with 13 bases separating them. CDR3 coding DNA: TGTGCCACCAGCAGAGAATTAGCGGCCGGGTACGAGCAGTACTTC. It encodes CATSRELAAGYEQYF.

This chain links TRBV5-4 with TRBJ2-2; 7 bases match TRBD2. This CDR3 is built from 15 residues. V shed 4 bases, J shed 4 bases, and the junction held 7 bases outside the gene matches. Germline CDR1 reads SGHNT; CDR2 reads YYREEE (reference sequence). This CDR3 reads CASSLGGGGTGELFF. CDR3 DNA sequence: TGTGCCAGCAGCCTCGGCGGGGGTGGCACCGGGGAGCTGTTTTTT.

The rearrangement joins TRBV12-3 or TRBV12-4 to TRBJ2-1, with 11 positions matching TRBD2. V shed 3 bases, J shed 15 bases, and the junction held 7 bases outside the gene matches. The CDR3 has 13 amino acids. The CDR3 DNA is TGTGCCAGCAGTTTTTTAGCGGGGGGGCCCCTGTTCTTC. Its protein is CASSFLAGGPLFF.

The chain employs TRBV2 and TRBJ1-5; D possibly corresponds to TRBD1 (5 bases). Germline loops: CDR1 SNHLY, CDR2 FYNNEI. CDR3 length: 15 residues. The germline V and J ends were trimmed by 2 bases and 6 bases, with 14 bases remaining between them. The CDR3 nucleotides are TGTGCCAGCAGTGAATTGCAGGGCGCTCTTCAGCCCCAGCATTTT. Its translation is CASSELQGALQPQHF.

This clone appeared once. V and J are TRBV2 and TRBJ1-4; D might be TRBD1 (5 bases). Deletions cut 5 bases from V and 5 bases from J, with 12 bases between. Looked up from germline, CDR1 is SNHLY and CDR2 is FYNNEI. The CDR3 has 14 amino acids. CDR3 sequence: CASSTGTRNEKLFF. The CDR3 nucleotides are TGTGCCAGCAGTACCGGGACTCGAAATGAAAAACTGTTTTTT.

About this clone itself: Additional DNA sequences in this sample encode the identical CDR3. This chain joins TRBV14 and TRBJ1-1; 7 bases line up with TRBD1. V lost 4 bases and J lost 6; bases outside the gene matches: 2. The CDR3 extends over 12 amino acids. Germline CDR1 reads SGHDN; CDR2 reads FVKESK. DNA for the CDR3: TGTGCCAGCAGCCCCACAGGGGCTGAAGCTTTCTTT. Protein sequence: CASSPTGAEAFF. Filled out from reference TRBV14 and TRBJ1-1, the complete variable domain reads EAGVTQFPSHSVIEKGQTVTLRCDPISGHDNLYWYRRVMGKEIKFLLHFVKESKQDESGMPNNRFLAERTGGTYSTLKVQPAELEDSGVYFCASSPTGAEAFFGQGTRLTVV.